This entry lists 6 T cell receptor beta chains sequenced from one sample in a study of blood T cells in healthy people across ages. Together with a sample-barcoded 5' primer, a J-beta primer mix was included in a second PCR lasting roughly 7 to 11 cycles. TCRdb independently ran MiXCR on the 5' RACE reads; one entry per CDR3 protein. Of 710,000 or so distinct CDR3 sequences listed, approximately 21% are singletons. The sample was blood. The receptor source for this set is a man in his 70s in good health.

This clonotype was observed a handful of times. The gene calls are TRBV6-1 and TRBJ2-7; D is perhaps TRBD1 or TRBD2 (5 bases each). V was trimmed by 5 bases and J by 1 base, leaving 15 bases between them. Germline CDR1 and CDR2: MNHNS and SASEGT. The CDR3 covers 15 residues. The CDR3 DNA is TGTGCCAGCAGTCAACCACGGGACGGTTCCTACGAGCAGTACTTC. This sequence encodes CASSQPRDGSYEQYF.

This clonotype was seen at least ten times. The chain is built from TRBV20-1 and TRBJ2-3, with 8 bases fitting TRBD1. There are 13 residues in the CDR3. Germline V gene data show CDR1 as DFQATT and CDR2 as SNEGSKA (reference sequence). Unmatched junction bases numbered 7, after V lost 6 bases and J lost 5 bases. CDR3 residues: CSAGQGGGDTQYF. CDR3 coding DNA: TGCAGTGCCGGACAGGGAGGAGGAGATACGCAGTATTTT.

The chain uses TRBV18 and TRBJ1-1, with D maybe TRBD1 (6 bases). Trimming took 3 bases from V and 7 from J, leaving 12 bases between them. The CDR3 runs to 13 residues. Germline CDR1 is KGHSH and CDR2 is LQKENI. CDR3 residues: CASSPTGRSEAFF. For the CDR3, the DNA is TGTGCCAGCTCACCCACAGGGAGGAGTGAAGCTTTCTTT.

This clonotype was detected only a few times. This chain joins TRBV21-1 and TRBJ1-1; the tabulated D call, TRBD1, remains unverified against the DNA. TRBV21-1 is a pseudogene locus. This CDR3 is 17 amino acids long. CDR3 loop: CASSQGGDRGIGTEAFF. The CDR3 nucleotides read TGTGCCAGCAGCCAAGGGGGGGACAGGGGTATAGGAACTGAAGCTTTCTTT.

A few counts support this clonotype. Here the CDR3 reads CASKQLAGGHRQETQYF. The CDR3 nucleotides read TGTGCCAGCAAACAACTAGCGGGAGGGCATCGGCAAGAGACCCAGTACTTC. The J gene is TRBJ2-5, the V gene TRBV12-3 or TRBV12-4; TRBD2 matches 13 bases. V lost 7 bases, J lost 2 bases, and 10 bases stayed unmatched. The CDR3 has 17 residues.

A few counts support this clonotype. This rearrangement joins TRBV20-1 to TRBJ2-3, with 13 bases lining up with TRBD2. The CDR3 runs 17 residues. Germline values: CDR1 DFQATT, CDR2 SNEGSKA (reference sequence). The trim removed 4 bases at V and 0 bases at J, leaving 7 bases unmatched. The CDR3 loop is CSAIGLAGASSTDTQYF. CDR3 in DNA: TGCAGTGCTATAGGACTAGCGGGGGCATCTAGCACAGATACGCAGTATTTT.